The next 19 T cell receptor beta chains were all read from a single sample in a study of blood T cells in healthy people across ages. For the second PCR, which ran for about 7 to 11 cycles, a sample-barcoded 5' primer and a J-beta primer mix were used. TCRdb re-derived calls from the 5' RACE reads in MiXCR, one entry per CDR3 protein. Found here are approximately 2,000,000 distinct CDR3 sequences, about 39% of them singletons; the top ten hold about 21%. The sample taken for sequencing was blood. The receptors derive from a human donor in good health.

This clonotype was found a few times. The chain combines TRBV29-1 with TRBJ2-1; unclear D gene. The germline V gene has CDR1 SQVTM and CDR2 ANQGSEA. With 6 bases removed from V and 7 bases from J, the gap between germline ends came to 16 bases. The CDR3 contains 13 residues. CDR3 loop: CSVRSPERNEQFF. The CDR3 nucleotides read TGCAGCGTCCGGTCACCGGAACGAAATGAGCAGTTCTTC.

The rearrangement joins TRBV2 to TRBJ1-5; weak D call: TRBD1 (6 bases). The CDR3 contains 14 residues. CDR1 is SNHLY, CDR2 FYNNEI, per germline. With 4 bases removed from V and 4 bases from J, the gap between germline ends came to 11 bases. This CDR3 is CASSVQGLNQPQHF. In nucleotides, the CDR3 is TGTGCCAGCAGTGTACAGGGTCTTAATCAGCCCCAGCATTTT.

This chain joins TRBV4-1 and TRBJ1-2, with 7 bases identical to TRBD1. With 3 bases clipped from V and 5 bases from J, the junction kept 12 bases outside the gene matches. The V gene's germline CDR1 is MGHRA and CDR2 YSYEKL. The CDR3 runs 16 residues. The DNA for the CDR3 is TGCGCCAGCAGCCATAACGACAGGGATCTGAATTATGGCTACACCTTC. Amino acid sequence: CASSHNDRDLNYGYTF.

V usage is TRBV12-3 or TRBV12-4 and J usage is TRBJ1-3; no firm D call. V lost 7 bases, J lost 1 base, and 17 bases lay in between. The CDR3 loop spans 16 amino acids. The CDR3 region has the DNA TGTGCCAGCAAGTTAGCGGGGTCTCGGTCTGGAAACACCATATATTTT. Protein: CASKLAGSRSGNTIYF.

This clonotype has just a few counts. The J gene is TRBJ1-2, the V gene TRBV7-2, with TRBD1 matching 9 bases. V gave up 3 bases and J gave up 6 bases; unmatched junction bases: 8. This CDR3 has 15 amino acids. Germline V gene data show CDR1 as SGHTA and CDR2 as FQGNSA. CDR3 region: CASSFVGQGVHGYTF. In nucleotides, the CDR3 is TGTGCCAGCAGCTTTGTGGGACAGGGAGTCCATGGCTACACCTTC.

This clonotype was seen ten or more times. V usage is TRBV29-1 and J usage is TRBJ2-7; tentatively, D is TRBD2 (5 bases). The CDR3 is made up of 13 amino acids. Germline values: CDR1 SQVTM, CDR2 ANQGSEA. Trimming shortened V by 4 bases and J by 6 bases, and 16 bases separated the two germline ends. CDR3 amino acids: CSVGPDAGGEQYF. CDR3 nucleotide sequence: TGCAGCGTTGGGCCCGATGCGGGTGGCGAGCAGTACTTC.

This clonotype has only a few counts. The rearrangement joins TRBV6-2 or TRBV6-3 to TRBJ2-7; TRBD1 matches at 9 bases. The germline CDR1 and CDR2 sequences are MNHEY and SVGEGT. The CDR3 consists of 12 residues. The CDR3 DNA reads as TGTGCAATCCGGGACAGGGTCCACGAGCAGTACTTC. Protein product: CAIRDRVHEQYF.

This clonotype was found a few times. The chain employs TRBV12-3 or TRBV12-4 and TRBJ2-3; 9 bases agree with TRBD1. CDR3 length equals 16 residues. V was clipped by 3 bases and J by 5 bases; unmatched bases: 9. The CDR3 is CASSFEGQGYGDTQYF. In nucleotides, the CDR3 is TGTGCCAGCAGTTTTGAAGGACAGGGGTACGGAGATACGCAGTATTTT.

This clonotype came up a few times. The chain employs TRBV12-3 or TRBV12-4 and TRBJ2-1, with D perhaps TRBD2 (6 bases). V dropped 8 bases and J dropped 7 bases, with 15 bases sitting between them. The CDR3 is 13 residues long. The chain's CDR3 is CASSTAEGNEQFF. DNA for the CDR3: TGTGCCAGCTCTACCGCGGAGGGGAATGAGCAGTTCTTC.

This chain connects TRBV25-1 to TRBJ2-1; D perhaps matches TRBD2 (5 bases). From germline, CDR1 is MGHDK and CDR2 SYGVNS. CDR3 size: 13 residues. Trimming removed 7 bases from V and 5 bases from J, with 12 bases in between. The CDR3 nucleotides read TGTGCCAGCAACAGCGGTGCAAACAATGAGCAGTTCTTC. Protein: CASNSGANNEQFF.

V and J are TRBV5-1 and TRBJ2-7; D uncertain. The CDR3 runs to 13 residues. CDR1 is SGHRS and CDR2 is YFSETQ in the germline V gene. With 5 bases removed from V and 3 bases from J, the gap between germline ends came to 12 bases. CDR3 bases: TGCGCCAGCAGAATAGATAACTACTACGAGCAGTACTTC. Protein product: CASRIDNYYEQYF.

The genes are TRBV11-2 and TRBJ2-7; 10 nucleotides match TRBD2. The closer fit of TRBJ2-5 to the DNA end suggests the J call may be wrong. CDR1 and CDR2 from the germline V gene are SGHAT and FQNNGV. The CDR3 runs 17 residues. The CDR3 DNA is TGTGCCAGCAACTTCTCCCCCGGGACTAGCGTCGGAGAGACCCAGTACTTC. Protein product: CASNFSPGTSVGETQYF.

The genes are TRBV12-3 or TRBV12-4 and TRBJ2-3; 7 bases are a match to TRBD2. The CDR3 length is 14 residues. The V segment lost 3 bases and the J segment 15 bases; nucleotides outside the gene matches: 15. The CDR3 is CASSFGGAGDTEYF. For the CDR3, the DNA is TGTGCCAGCAGTTTTGGAGGGGCGGGAGATACGGAATATTTT.

This clonotype occurred once. This sequence joins TRBV3-1 and TRBJ2-1, with a tentative D call TRBD2 (5 bases). The CDR3 consists of 18 residues. Germline CDR1 is LGHDT and CDR2 is YNNKEL (reference sequence). The V end lost 0 bases, the J end lost 0 bases, and 15 bases lay between the germline ends. CDR3: CASSQDSAAASSYNEQFF. The CDR3 nucleotides read TGTGCCAGCAGCCAAGATTCAGCGGCAGCGAGCTCCTACAATGAGCAGTTCTTC.

The V call is TRBV4-2, the J call TRBJ1-2; TRBD1 matches 7 bases. Germline V CDR1 and CDR2: LGHNA, YNFKEQ. J lost 0 bases, V lost 4 bases, and 14 bases had no gene match. This CDR3 has 18 amino acids. CDR3 amino acids: CASSLRPPGQDANYGYTF. CDR3 in DNA: TGTGCCAGCAGCCTCCGGCCCCCTGGACAGGACGCTAACTATGGCTACACCTTC.

This clonotype has only a few counts. The chain combines TRBV5-1 with TRBJ2-3; D assignment may be TRBD1 or TRBD2 (5 bases each). Trimming took 4 bases from V and 2 from J, leaving 11 bases between them. Germline CDR1 reads SGHRS; CDR2 reads YFSETQ. The CDR3 runs to 14 residues. The chain's CDR3 is CASSDGALTDTQYF. As DNA, the CDR3 is TGCGCCAGCAGCGACGGGGCCCTCACAGATACGCAGTATTTT.

This clonotype showed up just a few times. This chain uses TRBV6-1 with TRBJ1-1; D is ambiguous. CDR1 is MNHNS and CDR2 is SASEGT in the germline V gene. Trimming pared 4 bases from V and 4 bases from J, leaving 7 bases between. The CDR3 extends over 12 amino acids. The CDR3 sequence: CASSVAFTEAFF. For the CDR3, the DNA is TGTGCCAGCAGTGTCGCCTTCACTGAAGCTTTCTTT.

The rearrangement joins TRBV6-5 to TRBJ2-3; unclear D gene. V lost 1 base and J 0 bases, leaving 11 bases between the germline ends. This CDR3 spans 16 amino acids. Germline lookup yields CDR1 MNHEY and CDR2 SVGAGI. For the CDR3, the DNA is TGTGCCAGCAGTTACTATGGCGACACTAGCACAGATACGCAGTATTTT. Its protein product is CASSYYGDTSTDTQYF.

This clonotype was seen only a few times. The chain recombines TRBV7-8 with TRBJ1-5, with TRBD1 identical over 9 bases. J gave up 2 bases and V 5 bases, and 4 bases lay outside the gene matches. Germline assignment: CDR1 SGHVS and CDR2 FQNEAQ. This CDR3 region has 15 residues. CDR3 bases: TGTGCCAGCAGCGCCCGGGACAGGGGCAATCAGCCCCAGCATTTT. It encodes CASSARDRGNQPQHF.